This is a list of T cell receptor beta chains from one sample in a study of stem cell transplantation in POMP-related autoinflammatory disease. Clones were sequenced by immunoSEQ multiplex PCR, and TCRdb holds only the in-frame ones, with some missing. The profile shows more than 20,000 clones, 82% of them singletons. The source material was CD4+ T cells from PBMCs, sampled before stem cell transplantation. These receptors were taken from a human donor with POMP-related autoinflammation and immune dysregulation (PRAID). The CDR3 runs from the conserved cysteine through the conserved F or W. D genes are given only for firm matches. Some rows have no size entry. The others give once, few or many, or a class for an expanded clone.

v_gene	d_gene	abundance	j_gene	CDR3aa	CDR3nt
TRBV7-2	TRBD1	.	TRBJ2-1	CASSRLGTGELYNEQFF	TGTGCCAGCAGCCGACTGGGGACAGGGGAACTTTACAATGAGCAGTTCTTC
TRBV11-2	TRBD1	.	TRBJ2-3	CASRLRQGGTDTQYF	TGTGCCAGCAGATTAAGACAGGGCGGCACAGATACGCAGTATTTT
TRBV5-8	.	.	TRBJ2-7	CASSLMGAYEQYF	TGTGCCAGCAGCTTGATGGGAGCCTACGAGCAGTACTTC
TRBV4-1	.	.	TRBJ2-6	CASSLAGNSGANVLTF	TGCGCCAGCAGTCTGGCAGGGAATTCCGGGGCCAACGTCCTGACTTTC
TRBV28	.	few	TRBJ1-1	CATTGGNTEAFF	TGTGCCACCACGGGGGGGAACACTGAAGCTTTCTTT
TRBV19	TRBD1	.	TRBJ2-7	CASSQDRVRGNSYEQYF	TGTGCCAGTAGCCAAGACAGGGTGAGGGGTAATTCCTACGAGCAGTACTTC
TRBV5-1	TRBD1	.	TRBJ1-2	CASSLQGATNYGYTF	TGCGCCAGCAGCTTGCAGGGGGCTACCAACTATGGCTACACCTTC
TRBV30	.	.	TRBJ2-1	CAWSVFGRVYNEQFF	TGTGCCTGGAGTGTTTTTGGCAGGGTTTACAATGAGCAGTTCTTC
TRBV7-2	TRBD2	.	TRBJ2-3	CASSFAGGQGDTQYF	TGTGCCAGCAGCTTTGCGGGGGGGCAGGGAGATACGCAGTATTTT
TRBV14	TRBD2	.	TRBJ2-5	CASSQVTQGSGRISETQYF	TGTGCCAGCAGCCAAGTGACTCAGGGTAGCGGGAGAATAAGCGAGACCCAGTACTTC
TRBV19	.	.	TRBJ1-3	CASSLPGNTIYF	TGTGCCAGTAGTTTGCCGGGAAACACCATATATTTT
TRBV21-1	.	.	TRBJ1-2	CASRYTGQVSNYGYTF	TGTGCCAGCAGATATACCGGACAGGTGTCCAACTATGGCTACACCTTC
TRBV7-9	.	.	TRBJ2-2	CASSLVGDNANTGELFF	TGTGCCAGCAGCTTAGTAGGTGACAACGCGAACACCGGGGAGCTGTTTTTT
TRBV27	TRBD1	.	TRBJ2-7	CASSYQGDPYEQYF	TGTGCCAGCAGTTATCAGGGGGACCCCTACGAGCAGTACTTC
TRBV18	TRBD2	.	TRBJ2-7	CASSPVTSAGSSYEQYF	TGTGCCAGCTCACCAGTTACTAGCGCGGGGAGCTCCTACGAGCAGTACTTC
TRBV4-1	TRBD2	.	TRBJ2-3	CASSLDEREVTDTQYF	TGCGCCAGCAGCCTCGACGAGCGGGAGGTCACAGATACGCAGTATTTT
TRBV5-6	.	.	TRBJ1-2	CASSLAGSHGYTF	TGTGCCAGCAGCTTGGCAGGGTCTCATGGCTACACCTTC
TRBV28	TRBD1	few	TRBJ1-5	CASSLPQGVDQPQHF	TGTGCCAGCAGTTTACCGCAGGGGGTCGATCAGCCCCAGCATTTT
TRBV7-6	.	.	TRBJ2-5	CASSLGPFVQETQYF	TGTGCCAGCAGCTTAGGGCCCTTTGTTCAAGAGACCCAGTACTTC
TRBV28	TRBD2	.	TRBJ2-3	CASSLSAPGPAGAGDTQYF	TGTGCCAGCAGTTTATCAGCCCCCGGACCGGCGGGAGCAGGAGATACGCAGTATTTT
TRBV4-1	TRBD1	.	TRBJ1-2	CASSPGQGAQYGYTF	TGCGCCAGCAGCCCCGGACAGGGGGCTCAGTATGGCTACACCTTC
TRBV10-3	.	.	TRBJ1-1	CAISEWLYGGVSTEAFF	TGTGCCATCAGTGAGTGGCTTTACGGAGGGGTAAGCACTGAAGCTTTCTTT
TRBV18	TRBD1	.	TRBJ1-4	CASSPRDSRTNEKLFF	TGTGCCAGCTCACCGCGGGACAGTAGGACTAATGAAAAACTGTTTTTT
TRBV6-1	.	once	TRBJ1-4	CASSEDRPNEKLFF	TGTGCCAGCAGTGAGGACAGACCTAATGAAAAACTGTTTTTT
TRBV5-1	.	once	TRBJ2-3	CASLGSDTQYF	TGCGCCAGCTTGGGGTCCGATACGCAGTATTTT
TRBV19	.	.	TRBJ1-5	CASPRQEKPQHF	TGTGCCAGCCCACGCCAGGAAAAGCCCCAGCATTTT
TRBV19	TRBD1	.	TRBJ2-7	CASSHEGTDHEQYF	TGTGCCAGTAGCCATGAGGGGACAGACCACGAGCAGTACTTC
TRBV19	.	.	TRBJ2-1	CASSIGRLPSYNEQFF	TGTGCCAGTAGTATAGGGCGACTTCCCTCCTACAATGAGCAGTTCTTC
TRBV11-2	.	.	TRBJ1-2	CASSSLIQGHGYTF	TGTGCCAGCAGCTCTCTTATCCAGGGACATGGCTACACCTTC
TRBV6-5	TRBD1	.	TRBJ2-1	CASRRTGGNEQFF	TGTGCCAGCAGGAGGACAGGGGGCAATGAGCAGTTCTTC
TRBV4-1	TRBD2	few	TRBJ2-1	CASSQGRLAGDNEQFF	TGCGCCAGCAGCCAAGGGAGGCTAGCGGGGGACAATGAGCAGTTCTTC
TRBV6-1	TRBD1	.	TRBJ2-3	CASGWTGSTDTQYF	TGTGCCAGCGGATGGACAGGGAGCACAGATACGCAGTATTTT
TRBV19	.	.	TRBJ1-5	CASTPRGAPSGIQPQHF	TGTGCCAGTACCCCAAGGGGGGCCCCCTCCGGGATACAGCCCCAGCATTTT
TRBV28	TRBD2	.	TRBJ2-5	CASSHSGRARKTQYF	TGTGCCAGCAGCCATAGCGGGAGGGCCCGAAAGACCCAGTACTTC
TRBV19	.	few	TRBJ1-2	CASSIELGDWNYGYTF	TGTGCCAGTAGTATAGAGCTCGGGGATTGGAACTATGGCTACACCTTC
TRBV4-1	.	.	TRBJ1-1	CASSQDAGLGTEAFF	TGCGCCAGCAGCCAAGATGCGGGGCTGGGCACTGAAGCTTTCTTT
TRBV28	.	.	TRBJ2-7	CASSPRNRAGFYEQYF	TGTGCCAGCAGTCCTCGAAACCGGGCCGGATTCTACGAGCAGTACTTC
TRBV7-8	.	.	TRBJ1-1	CASSVRNTEAFF	TGTGCCAGCAGCGTTCGGAACACTGAAGCTTTCTTT
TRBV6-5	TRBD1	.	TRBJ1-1	CASSVDRATEAFF	TGTGCCAGCAGCGTCGACAGGGCCACTGAAGCTTTCTTT
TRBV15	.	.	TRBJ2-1	CATSRPSRANEQFF	TGTGCCACCAGCAGACCCAGTAGGGCCAATGAGCAGTTCTTC
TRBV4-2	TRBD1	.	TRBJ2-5	CASSQGPGQSQETQYF	TGTGCCAGCAGCCAAGGTCCGGGACAGAGTCAAGAGACCCAGTACTTC
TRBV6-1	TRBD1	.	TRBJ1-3	CASRRTGKENTIYF	TGTGCCAGCCGTCGGACAGGGAAAGAGAACACCATATATTTT
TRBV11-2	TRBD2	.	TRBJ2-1	CASSMIAGSSYNEQFF	TGTGCCAGCAGCATGATAGCGGGATCGTCCTACAATGAGCAGTTCTTC
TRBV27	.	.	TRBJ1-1	CASSSAGSHGTEAFF	TGTGCCAGCAGTTCCGCGGGGTCTCATGGCACTGAAGCTTTCTTT
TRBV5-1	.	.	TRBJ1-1	CASSPGGDTEAFF	TGCGCCAGCAGCCCAGGAGGGGACACTGAAGCTTTCTTT
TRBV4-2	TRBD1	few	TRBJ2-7	CASSQQGQSYEQYF	TGTGCCAGCAGCCAACAGGGACAGTCGTACGAGCAGTACTTC
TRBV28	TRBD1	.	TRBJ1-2	CASSLPPGQRGYGYTF	TGTGCCAGCAGTCTCCCCCCGGGACAGCGGGGTTATGGCTACACCTTC
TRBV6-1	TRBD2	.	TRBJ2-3	CASSQRGTSTDTQYF	TGTGCCAGCAGCCAGCGGGGGACTAGCACAGATACGCAGTATTTT
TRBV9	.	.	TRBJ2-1	CASSAGGAGVHEQFF	TGTGCCAGCAGCGCCGGAGGGGCGGGCGTTCATGAGCAGTTCTTC
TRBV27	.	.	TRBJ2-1	CASSPYSSFYNEQFF	TGTGCCAGTTCCCCTTATAGCTCCTTCTATAATGAGCAGTTCTTC
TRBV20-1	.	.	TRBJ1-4	CSTPGREKLFF	TGCAGCACCCCCGGGAGAGAAAAACTGTTTTTT
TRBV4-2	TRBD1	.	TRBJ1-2	CASSQEQGNYGYTF	TGTGCCAGCAGCCAAGAACAGGGGAACTATGGCTACACCTTC
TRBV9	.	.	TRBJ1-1	CASSPRQFMNTEAFF	TGTGCCAGCAGCCCACGACAGTTCATGAACACTGAAGCTTTCTTT
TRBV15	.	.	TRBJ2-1	CATSRDREGSEQFF	TGTGCCACCAGCAGAGATCGAGAGGGGTCGGAGCAGTTCTTC
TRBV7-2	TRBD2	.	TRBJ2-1	CASSSYSGGSYNEQFF	TGTGCCAGCAGCTCCTACAGCGGGGGGTCCTACAATGAGCAGTTCTTC
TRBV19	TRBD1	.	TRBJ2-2	CASRAQGATGELFF	TGTGCCAGTAGAGCCCAGGGGGCGACCGGGGAGCTGTTTTTT
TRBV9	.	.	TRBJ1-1	CASSVRWDTEAFF	TGTGCCAGCAGCGTAAGGTGGGACACTGAAGCTTTCTTT
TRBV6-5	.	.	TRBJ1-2	CASKPGQTIYGYTF	TGTGCCAGCAAGCCGGGGCAGACCATCTATGGCTACACCTTC
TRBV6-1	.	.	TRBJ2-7	CASTFSYEQYF	TGTGCCAGCACCTTCTCCTACGAGCAGTACTTC